These 21 T cell receptor beta chains originate from one sample sequenced in a study of blood T cell repertoires in COVID-19. The data were produced by immunoSEQ multiplex PCR, yet TCRdb's version contains in-frame clones alone and is incomplete. The sample lists hundreds of thousands of clones; roughly 90% were seen once. Sequencing was performed on PBMCs or T cells enriched from blood (not recorded which). The receptor source for this set is a woman in her thirties who had recovered from COVID-19.

The rearrangement joins TRBV7-3 to TRBJ2-1; D perhaps matches TRBD1 (5 bases). Trimming took off 4 bases at V and 4 bases at J, with 14 bases between the two ends. This CDR3 spans 15 amino acids. Germline V lookup: CDR1 SGHTA, CDR2 FQGTGA. Written as DNA, the CDR3 is TGTGCCAGCAGCTCCGTTGGCTCAGGGTACAATGAGCAGTTCTTC. Translating it yields CASSSVGSGYNEQFF.

V is TRBV7-2 and J is TRBJ1-5; no firm D call. Trimming stripped 1 base from V and 6 bases from J, with 10 bases between. The CDR3 contains 14 residues. CDR1 and CDR2 from the germline V gene are SGHTA and FQGNSA. The chain's CDR3 is CASSLDERPQPQHF. CDR3 nucleotide sequence: TGTGCCAGCAGCTTAGATGAGCGGCCTCAGCCCCAGCATTTT.

The chain uses TRBV5-1 and TRBJ2-2; TRBD1 is a possible D gene (7 bases). Germline assignment: CDR1 SGHRS and CDR2 YFSETQ. The length of the CDR3 is 15 residues. V was clipped by 3 bases and J by 7 bases, with 16 bases between them. The CDR3, as DNA: TGCGCCAGCAGCTACAGGGGCGGGATGATCGGGGAGCTGTTTTTT. This codes for CASSYRGGMIGELFF.

This chain uses TRBV14 with TRBJ1-1, with D possibly TRBD1 on 5 matching bases. V lost 1 base to trimming and J lost 7 bases, with 10 bases between them. CDR1 is SGHDN, CDR2 FVKESK, per germline. This CDR3 comprises 13 residues. In nucleotides, the CDR3 is TGTGCCAGCAGCCAAGTATCGGGGGGTGAAGCTTTCTTT. It specifies CASSQVSGGEAFF.

V gene TRBV7-2 combines with J gene TRBJ1-6, with 9 bases identical to TRBD1. Trimming cost V 1 base and J 7 bases; bases outside gene matches: 5. This CDR3 has 16 residues. Germline CDR1 and CDR2: SGHTA and FQGNSA. This CDR3 is CASSLGVGTGNSPLHF. As DNA, the CDR3 is TGTGCCAGCAGCTTAGGAGTAGGGACAGGGAATTCACCCCTCCACTTT.

The chain recombines TRBV27 with TRBJ2-7; 8 bases are shared with TRBD1. With 3 bases clipped from V and 5 bases from J, the junction kept 3 bases outside the gene matches. Germline V gene lookup returns CDR1 MNHEY and CDR2 SMNVEV (reference sequence). This CDR3 has 13 residues. The CDR3 bases are TGTGCCAGCAGTTTCGCCAGGGGGCACGAGCAGTACTTC. It translates to CASSFARGHEQYF.

This clone was seen more than once but under ten times. The V call is TRBV5-1, the J call TRBJ1-4; 7 bases are a match to TRBD1. Germline V gene data show CDR1 as SGHRS and CDR2 as YFSETQ. The CDR3 runs to 14 residues. Trimming cost V 2 bases and J 8 bases; bases outside gene matches: 6. CDR3 sequence: CASSLGGGEEKLFF. For the CDR3, the DNA is TGCGCCAGCAGCTTAGGGGGCGGTGAAGAAAAACTGTTTTTT.

The chain carries TRBV18 and TRBJ1-2; weak D call: TRBD1 (6 bases). The ends were cut back, 4 bases at V and 4 bases at J, with 10 bases in the middle. Germline CDR1 KGHSH, CDR2 LQKENI. This CDR3 spans 13 amino acids. The CDR3 nucleotides read TGTGCCAGCTCACTTTCACAGGGCTATGGCTACACCTTC. Its translation is CASSLSQGYGYTF.

The gene calls are TRBV5-4 and TRBJ1-2, with D possibly being TRBD1 (5 bases). CDR3 size: 14 residues. In germline, CDR1 is SGHNT, CDR2 YYREEE (reference sequence). V lost 1 base, J lost 5 bases, and 12 bases lay in between. The CDR3 loop reads CASSLRTGFYGYTF. The DNA of the CDR3 is TGTGCCAGCAGCTTGCGTACAGGTTTTTATGGCTACACCTTC.

The chain combines TRBV4-3 with TRBJ1-2, with 10 bases fitting TRBD1. The germline gives CDR1 LGHNA, CDR2 YSLEER. The CDR3 is made up of 13 amino acids. V lost 3 bases, J lost 8 bases, and 3 bases stayed unmatched. The CDR3 sequence is CASSHGTGEGYTF. The CDR3, as DNA: TGCGCCAGCAGCCATGGGACAGGGGAGGGCTACACCTTC.

CDR3 DNA: TGTGCCAGCACCTGGGGCAAGAGGTACGAGCAGTACTTC. Translating it yields CASTWGKRYEQYF. The chain has TRBV11-3 and TRBJ2-7, with D possibly TRBD1 on 5 matching bases. Trimming removed 7 bases at V and 4 bases at J, with 14 bases between. Germline lookup yields CDR1 SGHNT and CDR2 YENEEA. The length of the CDR3 is 13 residues.

V usage is TRBV5-1 and J usage is TRBJ1-6; 10 bases fit TRBD1. The CDR3 totals 14 residues. J lost 7 bases, V lost 5 bases, and 3 bases had no gene match. From germline, CDR1 is SGHRS and CDR2 YFSETQ. The CDR3 loop reads CASREGQGNSPLHF. CDR3 sequence (DNA): TGCGCCAGCAGGGAGGGACAGGGGAATTCACCCCTCCACTTT.

This chain links TRBV3-1 (or the pseudogene TRBV3-2) with TRBJ1-3; no clear D. Germline V gene lookup returns CDR1 LGHDT and CDR2 YNNKEL (reference sequence). The length of the CDR3 is 16 residues. Trimming took off 2 bases at V and 3 bases at J, with 14 bases between the two ends. The CDR3 nucleotides are TGTGCCAGCAGCCAATGGTTGCGAAACGGTGGAAACACCATATATTTT. Amino acids: CASSQWLRNGGNTIYF.

This clone was detected a few times. The chain recombines TRBV7-6 with TRBJ1-2, with TRBD1 as a possible D gene (5 bases). Germline-derived CDR1 and CDR2 are SGHVS and FNYEAQ. The CDR3 runs 17 residues. V was pared by 4 bases and J by 6 bases, with 24 bases between. In nucleotides, the CDR3 is TGTGCCAGCAGCTCAAGGACAAGAAGACTCTATGGTAATGGCTACACCTTC. It translates to CASSSRTRRLYGNGYTF.

This sequence joins TRBV3-1 (or the pseudogene TRBV3-2) and TRBJ2-3; TRBD2 matches 9 bases. Unmatched junction bases numbered 3, after V lost 2 bases and J lost 6 bases. The CDR3 extends over 14 amino acids. Per the germline V gene, CDR1 is LGHDT and CDR2 is YNNKEL (reference sequence). CDR3 region: CASSQLAGPDTQYF. CDR3 nucleotide sequence: TGTGCCAGCAGCCAACTAGCGGGGCCGGATACGCAGTATTTT.

This chain connects TRBV10-3 to TRBJ2-7, with D perhaps matching TRBD1 (6 bases). V lost 3 bases and J 4 bases, leaving 13 bases between the germline ends. The CDR3 contains 14 residues. Germline CDR1 and CDR2: ENHRY and SYGVKD. CDR3 sequence (DNA): TGTGCCATCAGTGACTCAGGGGTACGGTACGAGCAGTACTTC. As protein: CAISDSGVRYEQYF.

The chain has TRBV7-3 and TRBJ2-2; D remains ambiguous. Between the trimmed V and J ends, which lost 2 bases and 1 base, there was a span of 5 bases. Per the germline V gene, CDR1 is SGHTA and CDR2 is FQGTGA. The CDR3 has 14 amino acids. The CDR3 reads CASSLGKNTGELFF. DNA of the CDR3: TGTGCCAGCAGCTTAGGCAAGAACACCGGGGAGCTGTTTTTT.

The chain carries TRBV5-1 and TRBJ1-5; 12 bases agree with TRBD1. CDR1 SGHRS and CDR2 YFSETQ come from the germline V gene. V shed 4 bases, J shed 6 bases, and the junction held 5 bases outside the gene matches. The CDR3 totals 15 residues. The CDR3 region has the DNA TGCGCCAGCAGCCCCGGGGACAGGGGGCCTCAGCCCCAGCATTTT. Amino acids: CASSPGDRGPQPQHF.

The chain combines TRBV6-5 with TRBJ2-4; perhaps TRBD1 as D (6 bases). The length of the CDR3 is 15 residues. Germline CDR1 and CDR2: MNHEY and SVGAGI. Trimming took 6 bases from V and 6 from J, leaving 18 bases between them. DNA for the CDR3: TGTGCCAGCAGCCCCGGACAGATGGAGAGAAACATTCAGTACTTC. Protein: CASSPGQMERNIQYF.

The chain is built from TRBV10-3 and TRBJ2-5, with 7 bases lining up with TRBD2. The CDR3 has 16 amino acids. V dropped 3 bases and J dropped 4; count of bases not matched to a gene: 11. Germline V CDR1 and CDR2: ENHRY, SYGVKD. The CDR3, as DNA: TGTGCCATCAGTGATGGGTTACTAGCGAGAGCAGAGACCCAGTACTTC. As protein: CAISDGLLARAETQYF.

The chain joins TRBV27 to TRBJ1-1, with 7 bases aligning to TRBD1. The V segment lost 2 bases and the J segment 4 bases; nucleotides outside the gene matches: 4. The CDR3 consists of 14 residues. CDR1 and CDR2 from the germline V gene are MNHEY and SMNVEV (reference sequence). This chain's CDR3 is CASSLNRGGTEAFF. The CDR3, as DNA: TGTGCCAGCAGTTTAAACAGGGGAGGCACTGAAGCTTTCTTT.